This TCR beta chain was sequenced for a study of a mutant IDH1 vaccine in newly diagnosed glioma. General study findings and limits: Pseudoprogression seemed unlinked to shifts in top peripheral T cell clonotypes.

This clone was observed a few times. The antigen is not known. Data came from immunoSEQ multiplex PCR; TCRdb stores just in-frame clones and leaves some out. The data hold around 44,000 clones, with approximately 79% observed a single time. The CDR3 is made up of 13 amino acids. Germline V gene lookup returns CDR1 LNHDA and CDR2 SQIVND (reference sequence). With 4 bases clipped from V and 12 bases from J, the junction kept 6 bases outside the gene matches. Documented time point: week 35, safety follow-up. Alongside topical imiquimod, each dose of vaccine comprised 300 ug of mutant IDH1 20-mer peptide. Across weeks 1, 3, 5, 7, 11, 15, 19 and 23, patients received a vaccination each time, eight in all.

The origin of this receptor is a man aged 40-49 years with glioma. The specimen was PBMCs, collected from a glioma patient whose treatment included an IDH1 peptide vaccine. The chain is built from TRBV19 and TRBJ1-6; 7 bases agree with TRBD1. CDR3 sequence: CASSTRQGVPLHF. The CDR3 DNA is TGTGCCAGTAGTACTCGACAGGGAGTACCCCTCCACTTT.